The clone carrying this T cell receptor (beta chain) was detected only a few times. Extraction and reverse transcription of RNA yielded cDNA as the sequencing template. Some clones are missing from TCRdb's copy, which holds only in-frame ones; the method was immunoSEQ multiplex PCR. The top ten hold about 15% of the sample, which has approximately 59,000 clones, roughly 44% seen once. The CDR3 consists of 11 residues. Germline lookup yields CDR1 SQVTM and CDR2 ANQGSEA. The V gene lost 6 bases and the J gene lost 6 bases, with 11 bases spanning the gap. This specimen belongs to a study of CD8+ T cells in alopecia areata. Study-wide background: Tofacitinib administration to treated patients was oral, at 5 to 10 mg twice daily.

Here the sequenced sample was CD8+ T cells sorted from blood, taken at week 0. The sequence was obtained from a human donor with alopecia areata. The chain employs TRBV29-1 and TRBJ1-1, with unresolved D. CDR3 DNA: TGCAGCGTCCTTTTTGGACCTGAAGCTTTCTTT. Translation gives CSVLFGPEAFF.